Listed below are T cell receptor beta chains from one sample, sequenced in a study of early T cells in non-severe SARS-CoV-2 infection. TCRdb called the 5' RACE reads again in MiXCR, with one record for every CDR3 protein. The sample carries some 88,000 distinct CDR3 sequences, roughly 17% recorded once. The specimen comprised whole blood, sampled at baseline. These receptors were taken from an adult who was a healthcare worker with PCR-confirmed SARS-CoV-2 infection or an uninfected control (not recorded which). CDR3s include the opening cysteine and the closing phenylalanine or tryptophan. The order of the fields is J gene, clone size, D gene, V gene, CDR3 DNA, CDR3 protein. The D gene is left open where the match is weak. Clone size is stated in some rows and not others, as once, few, many or a class when expanded.

j_call: TRBJ1-3; clone_size: .; d_call: TRBD1; v_call: TRBV9; cdr3_nt: TGTGCCAGCAGCGTATTGGGACAGGGGGCTGGAAACACCATATATTTT; cdr3_aa: CASSVLGQGAGNTIYF
j_call: TRBJ2-7; clone_size: .; d_call: .; v_call: TRBV28; cdr3_nt: TGTGCCAGCAGTTTAACTACGGAGGGGCAGTACTTC; cdr3_aa: CASSLTTEGQYF
j_call: TRBJ2-3; clone_size: few; d_call: .; v_call: TRBV2; cdr3_nt: TGTGCCAGCAGTGTAGAGACTGGAGATACGCAGTATTTT; cdr3_aa: CASSVETGDTQYF
j_call: TRBJ2-2; clone_size: .; d_call: .; v_call: TRBV24-1; cdr3_nt: TGTGCCACCAGGGGGACAACCCGCACCGGGGAGCTGTTTTTT; cdr3_aa: CATRGTTRTGELFF
j_call: TRBJ2-7; clone_size: .; d_call: .; v_call: TRBV12-3/TRBV12-4; cdr3_nt: TGTGCCAGCAGTTTAGGGGGAGTCGGCGAGCAGTACTTC; cdr3_aa: CASSLGGVGEQYF
j_call: TRBJ2-2; clone_size: .; d_call: TRBD1; v_call: TRBV10-3; cdr3_nt: TGTGCCATCGGAGGACAGGGGTCAATCGGGGAGCTGTTTTTT; cdr3_aa: CAIGGQGSIGELFF
j_call: TRBJ2-1; clone_size: few; d_call: .; v_call: TRBV5-4; cdr3_nt: TGTGCCAGCAGCTCCGACTGGGCGGGTGAGCAGTTCTTC; cdr3_aa: CASSSDWAGEQFF
j_call: TRBJ1-2; clone_size: few; d_call: .; v_call: TRBV6-5; cdr3_nt: TGTGCCAGCAGTTATGGGGGGCGCGGCTATGGCTACACCTTC; cdr3_aa: CASSYGGRGYGYTF
j_call: TRBJ1-1; clone_size: .; d_call: TRBD1; v_call: TRBV5-1; cdr3_nt: TGCGCCAGCCGACAGGGTTCGATGAACACTGAAGCTTTCTTT; cdr3_aa: CASRQGSMNTEAFF
j_call: TRBJ1-3; clone_size: many; d_call: .; v_call: TRBV29-1; cdr3_nt: TGCAGCCCACAGAAGTTCTCTGGAAACACCATATATTTT; cdr3_aa: CSPQKFSGNTIYF
j_call: TRBJ2-5; clone_size: .; d_call: .; v_call: TRBV4-1; cdr3_nt: TGCGCCAGCAGCCACCTAGAGACCCAGTACTTC; cdr3_aa: CASSHLETQYF
j_call: TRBJ2-7; clone_size: few; d_call: TRBD1; v_call: TRBV7-9; cdr3_nt: TGTGCCAGCAGCTGGGGCCAGGCAGGGGGCTTCGACGAGCAGTACTTC; cdr3_aa: CASSWGQAGGFDEQYF
j_call: TRBJ2-1; clone_size: .; d_call: .; v_call: TRBV3-1; cdr3_nt: TGTGCCAGCAGCCATGTCGGGGGATCCAATGAGCAGTTCTTC; cdr3_aa: CASSHVGGSNEQFF
j_call: TRBJ2-7; clone_size: .; d_call: TRBD2; v_call: TRBV7-2; cdr3_nt: TGTGCCAGCAGCTCTCCGACTAGCGGCAAACCTTACGAGCAGTACTTC; cdr3_aa: CASSSPTSGKPYEQYF
j_call: TRBJ1-2; clone_size: many; d_call: .; v_call: TRBV28; cdr3_nt: TGTGCCAGCAGTTTACAGGAGGGCTACACCTTC; cdr3_aa: CASSLQEGYTF
j_call: TRBJ2-2; clone_size: few; d_call: .; v_call: TRBV28; cdr3_nt: TGTGCCACCCTTACCTTCAACACCGGGGAGCTGTTTTTT; cdr3_aa: CATLTFNTGELFF
j_call: TRBJ1-1; clone_size: few; d_call: .; v_call: TRBV6-6; cdr3_nt: TGTGCCAGCAGGGCCAGGGAGGTTGCGGCTTTCTTT; cdr3_aa: CASRAREVAAFF
j_call: TRBJ2-2; clone_size: .; d_call: .; v_call: TRBV7-6; cdr3_nt: TGTGCCAGCAGCTTTTACTCATTCGACGGGGAGCTGTTTTTT; cdr3_aa: CASSFYSFDGELFF
j_call: TRBJ2-1; clone_size: .; d_call: TRBD2; v_call: TRBV18; cdr3_nt: TGTGCCAGCTCGACAGCGGGAGCTACCTACAATGAGCAGTTCTTC; cdr3_aa: CASSTAGATYNEQFF
j_call: TRBJ2-7; clone_size: many; d_call: TRBD2; v_call: TRBV12-3/TRBV12-4; cdr3_nt: TGTGCCAGCAGGTCTACTAGCGGCTCCTACGAGCAGTACTTC; cdr3_aa: CASRSTSGSYEQYF
j_call: TRBJ2-7; clone_size: few; d_call: .; v_call: TRBV6-5; cdr3_nt: TGTGCCAGCAGTAAGACAGGATCGAAGCTCGAGCAGTACTTC; cdr3_aa: CASSKTGSKLEQYF
j_call: TRBJ2-1; clone_size: many; d_call: TRBD1; v_call: TRBV19; cdr3_nt: TGTGCCAGTAGTGGGAGACAGGGGGCCTCCTACAATGAGCAGTTCTTC; cdr3_aa: CASSGRQGASYNEQFF
j_call: TRBJ2-7; clone_size: .; d_call: .; v_call: TRBV6-5; cdr3_nt: TGTGCCAGCAGTTACTCACGGAGCGGAGAGCAGTACTTC; cdr3_aa: CASSYSRSGEQYF
j_call: TRBJ2-3; clone_size: .; d_call: .; v_call: TRBV5-6; cdr3_nt: TGTGCCAGCAGCTGGGAAAGGCGCGGCGAGCAGTATTTT; cdr3_aa: CASSWERRGEQYF